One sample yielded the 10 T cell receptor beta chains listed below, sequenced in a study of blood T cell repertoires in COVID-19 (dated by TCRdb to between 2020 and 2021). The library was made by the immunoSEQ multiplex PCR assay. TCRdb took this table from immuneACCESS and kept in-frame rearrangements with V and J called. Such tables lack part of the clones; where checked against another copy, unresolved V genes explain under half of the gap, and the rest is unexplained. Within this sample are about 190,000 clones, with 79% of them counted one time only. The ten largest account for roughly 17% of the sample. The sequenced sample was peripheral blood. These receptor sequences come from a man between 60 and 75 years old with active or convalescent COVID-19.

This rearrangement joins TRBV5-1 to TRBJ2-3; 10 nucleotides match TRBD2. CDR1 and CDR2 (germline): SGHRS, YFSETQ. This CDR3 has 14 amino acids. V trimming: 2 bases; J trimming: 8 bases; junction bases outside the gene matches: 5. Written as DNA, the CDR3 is TGCGCCAGCAGCTTTGGGACTAGCGACGGTACGCAGTATTTT. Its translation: CASSFGTSDGTQYF.

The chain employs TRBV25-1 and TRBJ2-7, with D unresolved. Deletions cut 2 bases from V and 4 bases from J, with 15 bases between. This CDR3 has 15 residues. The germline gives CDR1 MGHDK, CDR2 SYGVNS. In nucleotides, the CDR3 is TGTGCCAGCAGTGAAGCTGGTACGGAAGCGTACGAGCAGTACTTC. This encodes CASSEAGTEAYEQYF.

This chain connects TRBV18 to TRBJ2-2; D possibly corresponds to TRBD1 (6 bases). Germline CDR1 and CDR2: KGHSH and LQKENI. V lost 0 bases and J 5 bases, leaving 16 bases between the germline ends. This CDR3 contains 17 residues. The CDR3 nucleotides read TGTGCCAGCTCACCACCGTCACAGGGTTTGTTAACCGGGGAGCTGTTTTTT. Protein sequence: CASSPPSQGLLTGELFF.

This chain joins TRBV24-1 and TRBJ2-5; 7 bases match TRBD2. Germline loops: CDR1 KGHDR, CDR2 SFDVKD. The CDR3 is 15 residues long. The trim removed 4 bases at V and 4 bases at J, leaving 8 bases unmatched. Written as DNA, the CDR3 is TGTGCCACCAGTGAGGGGGGTGGGGGGGGAGAGACCCAGTACTTC. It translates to CATSEGGGGGETQYF.

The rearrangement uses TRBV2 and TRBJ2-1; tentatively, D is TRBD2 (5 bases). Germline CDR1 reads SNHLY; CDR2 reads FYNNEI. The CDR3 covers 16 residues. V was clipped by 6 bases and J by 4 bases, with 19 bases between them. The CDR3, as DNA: TGTGCCAGCAGAATAGGTGGGAGCAATGCTTACAATGAGCAGTTCTTC. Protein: CASRIGGSNAYNEQFF.

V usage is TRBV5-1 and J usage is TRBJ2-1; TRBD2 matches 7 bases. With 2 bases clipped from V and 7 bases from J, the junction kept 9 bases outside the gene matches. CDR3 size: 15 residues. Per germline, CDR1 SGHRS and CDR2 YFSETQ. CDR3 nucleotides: TGCGCCAGCAGCTTTGGGCGAGGGGAGGGAAATGAGCAGTTCTTC. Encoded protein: CASSFGRGEGNEQFF.

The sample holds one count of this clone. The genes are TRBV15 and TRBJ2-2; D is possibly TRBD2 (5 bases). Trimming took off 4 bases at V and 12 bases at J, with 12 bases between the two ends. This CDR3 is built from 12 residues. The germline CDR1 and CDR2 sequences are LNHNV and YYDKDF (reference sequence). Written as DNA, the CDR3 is TGTGCCACCAGCATGAGGAGGACGAAGCTGTTTTTT. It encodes CATSMRRTKLFF.

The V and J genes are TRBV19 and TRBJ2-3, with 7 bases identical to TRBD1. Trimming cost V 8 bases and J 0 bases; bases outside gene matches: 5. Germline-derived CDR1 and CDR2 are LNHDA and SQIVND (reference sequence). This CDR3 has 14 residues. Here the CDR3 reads CASQQGSSTDTQYF. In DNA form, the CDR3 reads TGTGCCAGTCAACAGGGGTCCAGCACAGATACGCAGTATTTT.

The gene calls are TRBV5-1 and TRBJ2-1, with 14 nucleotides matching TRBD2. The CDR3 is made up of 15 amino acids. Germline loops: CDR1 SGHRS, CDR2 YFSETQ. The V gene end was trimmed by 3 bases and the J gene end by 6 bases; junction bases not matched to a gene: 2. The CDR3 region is CASSSGLAGVNEQFF. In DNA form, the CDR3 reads TGCGCCAGCAGCTCGGGACTAGCGGGAGTCAATGAGCAGTTCTTC.

Written as DNA, the CDR3 is TGTGCCAGCAGCCAAGGACAGTATGGGACTGAAGCTTTCTTT. Its translation is CASSQGQYGTEAFF. The chain has TRBV14 and TRBJ1-1, with D possibly being TRBD1 (5 bases). Germline values: CDR1 SGHDN, CDR2 FVKESK. V was cut by 1 base and J by 5 bases, with 11 bases left in between. The CDR3 covers 14 residues.